This TCR beta chain was sequenced during a study of vaccination effects on CD4 cells after COVID-19. Within the ViraFEST assay, antigen-specific CD4+ T cells underwent expansion with viral peptide pools prior to sequencing. The culture ran for 10 days, and then CD4+ T cells were isolated. Having tested negative for nucleocapsid antibodies, the vaccine recipients showed no prior SARS-CoV-2 infection. Cells had half their medium changed to IL-2 medium on days 3 and 7. Some clones are missing from TCRdb's copy, which holds only in-frame ones; the method was immunoSEQ multiplex PCR. The top ten clones hold 20% to 30% of a sample with about 41,000 clones, around 68% of them seen once. V lost 6 bases and J 5 bases, leaving 10 bases between the germline ends. This CDR3 is built from 12 residues. Broader study findings: Cross-reactivity toward common cold coronaviruses was confined to only 1 of 255 vaccine-induced clones in healthy vaccinees.

This clone appeared a single time. Its antigen is unknown. The rearrangement joins TRBV12-3 or TRBV12-4 to TRBJ1-1, with a possible D match to TRBD1 (6 bases). The receptor was derived from a human donor who received a COVID-19 vaccine. The sequenced sample was CD4+ T cells from PBMCs cultured with HCoV-OC43 spike peptides, obtained before COVID-19 vaccination. The subset denotes: HCoV-OC43 spike overlapping peptide pool stimulation. The CDR3 reads CASSTGRTEAFF. The CDR3 nucleotides are TGTGCCAGCAGCACAGGGAGGACTGAAGCTTTCTTT.